This T cell receptor beta chain originates from a study of neoadjuvant anti-PD-1 for oral cavity cancer. At the level of the study: Patients without progression got a fourth dose around day 43. Study results and caveats: With three patients per group, TCR findings need larger cohorts. PBMC Gini-index clonality exceeded responders' in non-responders post-nivolumab.

About this clone itself: The antigen is not known.

The protocol was immunoSEQ multiplex PCR, while the TCRdb copy is restricted to in-frame clones and leaves out a portion. The sample holds over 7,000 clones, around 76% seen once. These oral cavity squamous cell carcinomas were HPV-negative and locally advanced. Germline V lookup: CDR1 SGDLS, CDR2 YYNGEE. J gave up 4 bases and V 3 bases, and 9 bases lay outside the gene matches. This CDR3 is 15 amino acids long. Sequencing was performed on PBMCs, taken before nivolumab (anti-PD-1) treatment. This clonotype originated in a person between 40 and 85 years old with oral cavity squamous cell carcinoma. The chain joins TRBV9 to TRBJ2-5, with TRBD1 matching 7 bases. The CDR3 region is CASSAWDSGVETQYF. The CDR3 nucleotides are TGTGCCAGCAGCGCCTGGGACAGTGGGGTAGAGACCCAGTACTTC.